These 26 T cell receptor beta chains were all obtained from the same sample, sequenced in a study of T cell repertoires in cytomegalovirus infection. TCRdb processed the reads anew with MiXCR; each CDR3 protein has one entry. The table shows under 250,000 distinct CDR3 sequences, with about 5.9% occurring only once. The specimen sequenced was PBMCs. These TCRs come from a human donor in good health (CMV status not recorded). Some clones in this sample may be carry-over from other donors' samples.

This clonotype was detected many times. The CDR3 spells CASSQERGNQPQHF. DNA for the CDR3: TGTGCCAGCAGTCAGGAGAGGGGCAATCAGCCCCAGCATTTT. The chain joins TRBV2 to TRBJ1-5, with D unclear. Germline lookup yields CDR1 SNHLY and CDR2 FYNNEI. This CDR3 contains 14 residues. V dropped 5 bases and J dropped 2 bases, with 10 bases sitting between them.

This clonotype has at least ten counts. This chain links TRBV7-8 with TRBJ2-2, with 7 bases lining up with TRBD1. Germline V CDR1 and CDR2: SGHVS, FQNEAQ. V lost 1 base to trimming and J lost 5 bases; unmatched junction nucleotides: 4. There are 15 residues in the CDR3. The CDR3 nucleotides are TGTGCCAGCAGCTTAGGCAGGGGGAGAACCGGGGAGCTGTTTTTT. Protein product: CASSLGRGRTGELFF.

The CDR3 loop reads CSVGGAGTSTDTQYF. The DNA for the CDR3 is TGCAGTGTTGGGGGGGCAGGGACTAGCACAGATACGCAGTATTTT. The J gene is TRBJ2-3, the V gene TRBV20-1, with a tentative D call TRBD2 (7 bases). Deletions cut 7 bases from V and 0 bases from J, with 17 bases between. The germline V gene has CDR1 DFQATT and CDR2 SNEGSKA (reference sequence). CDR3 length equals 15 residues.

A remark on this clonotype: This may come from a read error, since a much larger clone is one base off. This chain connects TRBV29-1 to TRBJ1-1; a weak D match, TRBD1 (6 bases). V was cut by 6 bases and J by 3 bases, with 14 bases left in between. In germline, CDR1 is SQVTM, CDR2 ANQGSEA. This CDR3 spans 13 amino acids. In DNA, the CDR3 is TGCAGCGTCGGACAGAAGATGTACACTGAAGCTTTCTTT. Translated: CSVGQKMYTEAFF.

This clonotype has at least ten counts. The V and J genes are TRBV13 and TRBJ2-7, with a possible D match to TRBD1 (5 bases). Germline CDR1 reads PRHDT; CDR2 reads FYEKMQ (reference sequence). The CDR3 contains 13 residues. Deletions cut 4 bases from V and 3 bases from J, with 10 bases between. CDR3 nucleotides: TGTGCCAGCAGCTCGGACACAAACTACGAGCAGTACTTC. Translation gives CASSSDTNYEQYF.

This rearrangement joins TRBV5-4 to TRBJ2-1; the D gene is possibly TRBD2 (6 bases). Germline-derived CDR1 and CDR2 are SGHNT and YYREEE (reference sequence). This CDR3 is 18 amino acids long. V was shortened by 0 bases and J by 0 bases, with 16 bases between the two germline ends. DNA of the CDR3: TGTGCCAGCAGCTTGGCCGACGGGGGTAAATTCTCCTACAATGAGCAGTTCTTC. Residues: CASSLADGGKFSYNEQFF.

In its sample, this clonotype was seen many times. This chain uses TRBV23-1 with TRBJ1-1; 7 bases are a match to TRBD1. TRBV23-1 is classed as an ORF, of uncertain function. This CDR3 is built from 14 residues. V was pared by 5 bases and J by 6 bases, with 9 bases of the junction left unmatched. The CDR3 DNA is TGCGCCAGCAGTGACTACCGGGACAGCCCTGAAGCTTTCTTT. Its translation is CASSDYRDSPEAFF.

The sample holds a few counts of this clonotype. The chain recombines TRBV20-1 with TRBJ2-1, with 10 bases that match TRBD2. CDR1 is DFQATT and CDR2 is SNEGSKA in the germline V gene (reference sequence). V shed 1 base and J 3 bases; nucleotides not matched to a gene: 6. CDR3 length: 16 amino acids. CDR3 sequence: CSARVPGLAFYNEQFF. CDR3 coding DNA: TGCAGTGCTAGAGTACCGGGACTAGCGTTCTACAATGAGCAGTTCTTC.

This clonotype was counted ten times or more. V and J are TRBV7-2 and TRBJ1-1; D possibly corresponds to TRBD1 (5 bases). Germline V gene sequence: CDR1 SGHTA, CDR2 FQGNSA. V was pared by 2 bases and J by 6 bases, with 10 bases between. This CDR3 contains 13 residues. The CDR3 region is CASSLKGPSEAFF. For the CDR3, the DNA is TGTGCCAGCAGCTTAAAGGGGCCGTCTGAAGCTTTCTTT.

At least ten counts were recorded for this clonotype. The chain's CDR3 is CASSQVRGETQYF. CDR3 sequence (DNA): TGTGCCAGCAGCCAAGTCAGGGGCGAGACCCAGTACTTC. The V and J genes are TRBV3-1 and TRBJ2-5, with D tentatively TRBD1 (6 bases). Germline V gene sequence: CDR1 LGHDT, CDR2 YNNKEL (reference sequence). This CDR3 has 13 residues. V dropped 1 base and J dropped 5 bases, with 8 bases sitting between them.

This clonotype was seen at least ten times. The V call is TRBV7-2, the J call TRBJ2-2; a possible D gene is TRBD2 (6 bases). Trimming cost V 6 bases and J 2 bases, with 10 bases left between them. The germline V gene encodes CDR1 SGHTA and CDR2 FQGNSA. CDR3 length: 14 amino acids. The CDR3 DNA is TGTGCCAGCAGATCGGGACTCAACACCGGGGAGCTGTTTTTT. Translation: CASRSGLNTGELFF. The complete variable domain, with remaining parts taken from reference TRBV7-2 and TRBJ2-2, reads GAGVSQSPSNKVTEKGKDVELRCDPISGHTALYWYRQSLGQGLEFLIYFQGNSAPDKSGLPSDRFSAERTGGSVSTLTIQRTQQEDSAVYLCASRSGLNTGELFFGEGSRLTVL.

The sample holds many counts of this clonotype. The CDR3 coding sequence is TGCAGTGCTAGAGATCAGGAAGGCGGGGGGGGCCGGCCCTACTACGAGCAGTACTTC. This sequence encodes CSARDQEGGGGRPYYEQYF. The chain links TRBV20-1 to TRBJ2-7; 9 bases line up with TRBD2. Trimming removed 0 bases from V and 3 bases from J; junction bases left unmatched: 18. The germline CDR1 and CDR2 sequences are DFQATT and SNEGSKA (reference sequence). This CDR3 is built from 19 residues.

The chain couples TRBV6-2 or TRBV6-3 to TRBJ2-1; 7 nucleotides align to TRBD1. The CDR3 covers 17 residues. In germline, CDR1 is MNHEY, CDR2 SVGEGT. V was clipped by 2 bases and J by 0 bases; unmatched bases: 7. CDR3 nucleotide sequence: TGTGCCAGCAGTTACCCAGAGGACAGGAGCTCCTACAATGAGCAGTTCTTC. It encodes CASSYPEDRSSYNEQFF.

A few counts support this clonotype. The CDR3 reads CSARVSEGYSNYGYTF. CDR3 coding DNA: TGCAGTGCTAGAGTTAGTGAGGGTTACTCTAACTATGGCTACACCTTC. The rearrangement links TRBV20-1 to TRBJ1-2; unclear D gene. The CDR3 is 16 amino acids. Germline V CDR1 and CDR2: DFQATT, SNEGSKA (reference sequence). The ends were cut back, 1 base at V and 0 bases at J, with 15 bases in the middle.

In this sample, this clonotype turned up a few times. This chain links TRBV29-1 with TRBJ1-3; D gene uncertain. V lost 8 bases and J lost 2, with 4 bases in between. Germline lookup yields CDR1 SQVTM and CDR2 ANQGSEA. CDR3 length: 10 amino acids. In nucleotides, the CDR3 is TGCAGCTACACTGGAAACACCATATATTTT. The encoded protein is CSYTGNTIYF.

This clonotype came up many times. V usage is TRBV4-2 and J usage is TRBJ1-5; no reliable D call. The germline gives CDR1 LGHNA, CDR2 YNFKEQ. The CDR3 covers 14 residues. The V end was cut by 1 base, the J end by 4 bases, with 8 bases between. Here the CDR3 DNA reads TGTGCCAGCAGCCAAGGACTCGGAAATCAGCCCCAGCATTTT. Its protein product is CASSQGLGNQPQHF.

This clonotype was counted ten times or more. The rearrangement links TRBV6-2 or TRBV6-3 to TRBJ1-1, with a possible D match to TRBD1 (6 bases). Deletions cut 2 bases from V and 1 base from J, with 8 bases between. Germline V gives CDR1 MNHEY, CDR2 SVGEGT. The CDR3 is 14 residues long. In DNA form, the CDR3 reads TGTGCCAGCAGTTACAGGGACACGAACACTGAAGCTTTCTTT. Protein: CASSYRDTNTEAFF.

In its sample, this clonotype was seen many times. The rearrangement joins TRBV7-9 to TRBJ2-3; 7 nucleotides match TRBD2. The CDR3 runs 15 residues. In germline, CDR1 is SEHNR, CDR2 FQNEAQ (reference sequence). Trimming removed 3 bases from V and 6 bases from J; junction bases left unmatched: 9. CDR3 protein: CASSFVLAEGDTQYF. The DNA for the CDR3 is TGTGCCAGCAGCTTCGTGCTAGCGGAGGGGGATACGCAGTATTTT.

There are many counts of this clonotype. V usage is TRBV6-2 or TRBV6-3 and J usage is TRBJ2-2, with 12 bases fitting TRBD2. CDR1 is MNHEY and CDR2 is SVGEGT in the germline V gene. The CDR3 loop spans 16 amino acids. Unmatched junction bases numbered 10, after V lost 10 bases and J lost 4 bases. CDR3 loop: CATRLAGGLGTGELFF. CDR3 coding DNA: TGTGCCACCCGTCTAGCGGGGGGGCTCGGCACCGGGGAGCTGTTTTTT.

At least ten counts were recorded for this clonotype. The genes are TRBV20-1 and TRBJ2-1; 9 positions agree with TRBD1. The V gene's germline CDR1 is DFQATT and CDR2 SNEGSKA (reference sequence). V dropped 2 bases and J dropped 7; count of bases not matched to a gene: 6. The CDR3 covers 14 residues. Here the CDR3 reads CSARTGGTANEQFF. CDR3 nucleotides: TGCAGTGCTAGAACAGGGGGCACCGCTAATGAGCAGTTCTTC.

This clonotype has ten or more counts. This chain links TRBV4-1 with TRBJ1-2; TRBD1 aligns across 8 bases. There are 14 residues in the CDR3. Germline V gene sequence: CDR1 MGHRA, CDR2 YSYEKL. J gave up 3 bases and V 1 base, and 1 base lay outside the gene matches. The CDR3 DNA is TGCGCCAGCAGCCAAGCGGACAGGGACTATGGCTACACCTTC. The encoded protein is CASSQADRDYGYTF.

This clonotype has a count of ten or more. In DNA, the CDR3 is TGCAGCGTTCCGGGACGGAGCACAGATACGCAGTATTTT. It yields the protein CSVPGRSTDTQYF. The J gene is TRBJ2-3, the V gene TRBV29-1, with D perhaps matching TRBD1 or TRBD2 (5 bases each). The germline CDR1 and CDR2 sequences are SQVTM and ANQGSEA. The germline V and J ends were trimmed by 5 bases and 0 bases, with 9 bases remaining between them. The CDR3 covers 13 residues.

The CDR3, as DNA: TGTGCCAGCAGTGGGGCCCATCTATCGCAGTTCTTC. It yields the protein CASSGAHLSQFF. The rearrangement joins TRBV3-1 to TRBJ2-1; a possible D gene is TRBD1 (5 bases). The CDR3 length is 12 residues. With 6 bases removed from V and 12 bases from J, the gap between germline ends came to 15 bases. Germline CDR1 is LGHDT and CDR2 is YNNKEL (reference sequence).

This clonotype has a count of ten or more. The CDR3 bases are TGTGCCAGCAGTTCCGCAGGGGCCACTGAAGCTTTCTTT. Translated, it gives CASSSAGATEAFF. The V and J genes are TRBV28 and TRBJ1-1, with D possibly TRBD1 on 6 matching bases. The CDR3 contains 13 residues. From germline, CDR1 is MDHEN and CDR2 SYDVKM. Trimming removed 4 bases at V and 4 bases at J, with 10 bases between. Variable domain in full (rest from reference TRBV28 and TRBJ1-1): DVKVTQSSRYLVKRTGEKVFLECVQDMDHENMFWYRQDPGLGLRLIYFSYDVKMKEKGDIPEGYSVSREKKERFSLILESASTNQTSMYLCASSSAGATEAFFGQGTRLTVV.

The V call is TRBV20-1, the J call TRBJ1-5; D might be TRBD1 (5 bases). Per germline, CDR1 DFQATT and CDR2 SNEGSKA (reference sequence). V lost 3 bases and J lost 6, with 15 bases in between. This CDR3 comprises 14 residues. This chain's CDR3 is CSASAPRGGQPQHF. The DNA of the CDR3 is TGCAGTGCTAGTGCTCCCCGGGGGGGTCAGCCCCAGCATTTT.

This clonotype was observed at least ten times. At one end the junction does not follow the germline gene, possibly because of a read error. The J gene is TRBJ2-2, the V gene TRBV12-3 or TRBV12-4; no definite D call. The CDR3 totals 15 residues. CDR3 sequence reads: CASTLGTPNTGELFF. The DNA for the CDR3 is TGTGCCAGCACTTTAGGAACACCCAACACCGGGGAGCTGTTTTTT.